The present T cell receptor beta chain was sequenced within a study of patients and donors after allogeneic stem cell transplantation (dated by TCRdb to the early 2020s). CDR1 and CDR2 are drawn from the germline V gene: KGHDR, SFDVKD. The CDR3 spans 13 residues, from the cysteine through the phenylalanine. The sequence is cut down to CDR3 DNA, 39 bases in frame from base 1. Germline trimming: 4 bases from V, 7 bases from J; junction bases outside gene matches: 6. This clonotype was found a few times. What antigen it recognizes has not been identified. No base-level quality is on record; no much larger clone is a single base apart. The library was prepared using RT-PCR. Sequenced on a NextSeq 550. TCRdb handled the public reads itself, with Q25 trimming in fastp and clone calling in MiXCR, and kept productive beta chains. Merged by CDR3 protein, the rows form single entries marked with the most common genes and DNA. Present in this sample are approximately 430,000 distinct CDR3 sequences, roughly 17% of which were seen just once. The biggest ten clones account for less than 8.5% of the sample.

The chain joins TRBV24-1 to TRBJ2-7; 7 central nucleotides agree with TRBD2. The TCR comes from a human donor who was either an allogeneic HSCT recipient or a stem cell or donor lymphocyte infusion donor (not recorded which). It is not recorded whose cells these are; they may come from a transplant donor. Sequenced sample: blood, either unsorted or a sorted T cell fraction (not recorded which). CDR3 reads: CATSDQARGEQYF. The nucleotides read TGTGCCACCAGTGACCAGGCGCGGGGGGAGCAGTACTTC.